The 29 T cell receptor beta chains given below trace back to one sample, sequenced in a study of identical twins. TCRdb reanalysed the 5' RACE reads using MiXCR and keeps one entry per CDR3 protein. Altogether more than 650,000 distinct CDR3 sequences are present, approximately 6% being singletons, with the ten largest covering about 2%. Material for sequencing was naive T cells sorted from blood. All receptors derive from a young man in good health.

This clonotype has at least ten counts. The CDR3 loop reads CSVVRQTNTEAFF. The CDR3 DNA reads TGCAGCGTTGTACGGCAGACGAACACTGAAGCTTTCTTT. V is TRBV29-1 and J is TRBJ1-1; D uncertain. Germline-derived CDR1 and CDR2 are SQVTM and ANQGSEA. Trimming removed 4 bases at V and 1 base at J, with 10 bases between. This CDR3 spans 13 amino acids.

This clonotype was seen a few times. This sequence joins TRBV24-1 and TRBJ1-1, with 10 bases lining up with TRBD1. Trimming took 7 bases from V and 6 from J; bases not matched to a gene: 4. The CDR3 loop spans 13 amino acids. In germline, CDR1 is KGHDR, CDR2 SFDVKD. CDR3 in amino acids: CATRTGGRPEAFF. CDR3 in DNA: TGTGCCACCAGGACAGGGGGCCGCCCTGAAGCTTTCTTT.

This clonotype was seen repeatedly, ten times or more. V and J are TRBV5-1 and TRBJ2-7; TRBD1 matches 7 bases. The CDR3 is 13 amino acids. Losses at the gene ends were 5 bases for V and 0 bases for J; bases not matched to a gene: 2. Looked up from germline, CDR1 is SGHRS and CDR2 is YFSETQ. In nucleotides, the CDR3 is TGCGCCAGCAGTACAGGGGACTCCTACGAGCAGTACTTC. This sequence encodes CASSTGDSYEQYF.

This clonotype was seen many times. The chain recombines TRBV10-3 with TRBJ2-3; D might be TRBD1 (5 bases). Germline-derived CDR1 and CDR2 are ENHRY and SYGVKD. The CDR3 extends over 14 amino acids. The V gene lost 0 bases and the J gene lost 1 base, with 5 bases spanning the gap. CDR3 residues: CAISESGGTDTQYF. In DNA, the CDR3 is TGTGCCATCAGTGAGTCAGGGGGCACAGATACGCAGTATTTT.

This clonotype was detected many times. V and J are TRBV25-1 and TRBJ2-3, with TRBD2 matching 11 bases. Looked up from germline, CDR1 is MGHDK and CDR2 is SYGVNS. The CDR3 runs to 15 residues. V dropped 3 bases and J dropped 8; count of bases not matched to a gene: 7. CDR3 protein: CASSDSLAGGGTQYF. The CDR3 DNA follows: TGTGCCAGCAGTGATTCGCTAGCGGGAGGTGGTACGCAGTATTTT.

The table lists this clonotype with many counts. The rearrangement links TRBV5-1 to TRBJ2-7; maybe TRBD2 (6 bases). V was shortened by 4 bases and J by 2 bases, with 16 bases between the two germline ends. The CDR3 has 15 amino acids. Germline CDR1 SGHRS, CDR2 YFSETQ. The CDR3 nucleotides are TGCGCCAGCAGCCCCACCGGGACTGCACCCTACGAGCAGTACGTC. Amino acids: CASSPTGTAPYEQYV.

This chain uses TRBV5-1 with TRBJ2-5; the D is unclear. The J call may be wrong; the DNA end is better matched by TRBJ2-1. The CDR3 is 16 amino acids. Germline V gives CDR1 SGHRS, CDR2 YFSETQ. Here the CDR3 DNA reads TGCGCCAGCAGCCCTCGCCAGGCTGGTAATCAAGAGACCCAGTTCTTC. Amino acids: CASSPRQAGNQETQFF.

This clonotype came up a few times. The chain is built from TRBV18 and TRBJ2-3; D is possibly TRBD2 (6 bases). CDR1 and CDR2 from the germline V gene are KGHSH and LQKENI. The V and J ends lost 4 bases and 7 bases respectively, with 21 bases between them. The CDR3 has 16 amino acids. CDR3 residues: CASSRSGDRNVNTQYF. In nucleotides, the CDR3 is TGTGCCAGCTCACGGTCGGGGGACCGGAACGTGAATACGCAGTATTTT.

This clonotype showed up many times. CDR3 amino acids: CSARGYQETQYF. DNA of the CDR3: TGCAGTGCTAGGGGGTACCAAGAGACCCAGTACTTC. The chain recombines TRBV20-1 with TRBJ2-5, with D hard to call. The CDR3 is 12 amino acids. V was clipped by 3 bases and J by 0 bases, with 5 bases between them. Germline CDR1 is DFQATT and CDR2 is SNEGSKA (reference sequence).

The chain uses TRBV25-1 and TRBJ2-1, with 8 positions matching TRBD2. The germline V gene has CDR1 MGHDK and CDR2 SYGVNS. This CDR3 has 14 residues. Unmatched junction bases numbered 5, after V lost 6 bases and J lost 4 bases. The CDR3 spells CASRTSGKYNEQFF. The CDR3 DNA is TGTGCCAGCAGAACTAGCGGAAAATACAATGAGCAGTTCTTC.

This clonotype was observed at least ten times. For the CDR3, the DNA is TGTGCCAGCAGTGAGCCTGACAGGTGCGGGGAGCTGTTTTTT. Translating gives CASSEPDRCGELFF. The chain carries TRBV25-1 and TRBJ2-2; tentatively, D is TRBD1 (6 bases). In germline, CDR1 is MGHDK, CDR2 SYGVNS. The V gene lost 3 bases and the J gene lost 7 bases, with 12 bases spanning the gap. The CDR3 loop spans 14 amino acids.

The CDR3 sequence: CASRVSGSRSYEQYF. The CDR3 nucleotides read TGTGCCAGCAGGGTTAGCGGGAGTAGATCCTACGAGCAGTACTTC. J is TRBJ2-7 and V is TRBV12-3 or TRBV12-4, with 9 nucleotides matching TRBD2. This CDR3 is built from 15 residues. V was clipped by 6 bases and J by 1 base; unmatched bases: 7.

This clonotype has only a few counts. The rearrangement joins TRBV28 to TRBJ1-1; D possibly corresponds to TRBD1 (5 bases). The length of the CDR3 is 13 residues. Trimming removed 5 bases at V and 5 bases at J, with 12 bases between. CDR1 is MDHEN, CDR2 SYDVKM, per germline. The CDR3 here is CASSRGGWTEAFF. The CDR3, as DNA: TGTGCCAGCAGTCGTGGGGGGTGGACTGAAGCTTTCTTT.

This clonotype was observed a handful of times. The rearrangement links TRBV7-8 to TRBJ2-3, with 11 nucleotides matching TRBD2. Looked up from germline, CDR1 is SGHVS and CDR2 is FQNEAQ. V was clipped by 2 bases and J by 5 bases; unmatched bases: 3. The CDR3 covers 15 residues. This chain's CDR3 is CASSLRLAGKDTQYF. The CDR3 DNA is TGTGCCAGCAGCTTAAGACTAGCGGGAAAAGATACGCAGTATTTT.

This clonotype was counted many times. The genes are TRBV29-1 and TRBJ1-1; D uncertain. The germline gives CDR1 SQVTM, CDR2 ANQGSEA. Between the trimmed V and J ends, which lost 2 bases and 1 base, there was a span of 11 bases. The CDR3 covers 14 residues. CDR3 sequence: CSVENAAENTEAFF. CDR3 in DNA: TGCAGCGTTGAAAATGCGGCAGAGAACACTGAAGCTTTCTTT.

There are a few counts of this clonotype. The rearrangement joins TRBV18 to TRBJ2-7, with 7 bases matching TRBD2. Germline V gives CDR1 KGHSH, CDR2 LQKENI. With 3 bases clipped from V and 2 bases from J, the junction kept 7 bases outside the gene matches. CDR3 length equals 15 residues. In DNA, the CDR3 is TGTGCCAGCTCACCTGGGGCTAGCGGTACCTACGAGCAGTACTTC. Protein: CASSPGASGTYEQYF.

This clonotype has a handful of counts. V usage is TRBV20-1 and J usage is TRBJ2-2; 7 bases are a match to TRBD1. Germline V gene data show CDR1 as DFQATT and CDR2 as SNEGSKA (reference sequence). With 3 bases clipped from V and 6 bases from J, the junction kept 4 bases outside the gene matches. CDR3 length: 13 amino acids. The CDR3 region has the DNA TGCAGTGCTAGGCCAGGGACAGCCGGGGAGCTGTTTTTT. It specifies CSARPGTAGELFF.

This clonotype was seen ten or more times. CDR3 DNA: TGTGCCAGCAGTAGCCGGGATCAAAATTCACCCCTCCACTTT. Translating it yields CASSSRDQNSPLHF. V gene TRBV6-1 combines with J gene TRBJ1-6; D call uncertain. This CDR3 region has 14 residues. The germline V gene has CDR1 MNHNS and CDR2 SASEGT. Trimming shortened V by 5 bases and J by 7 bases, and 12 bases separated the two germline ends.

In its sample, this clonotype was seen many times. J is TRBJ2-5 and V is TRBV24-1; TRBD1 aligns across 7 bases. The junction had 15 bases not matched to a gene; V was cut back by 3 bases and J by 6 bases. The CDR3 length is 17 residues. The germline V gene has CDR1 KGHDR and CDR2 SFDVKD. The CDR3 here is CATSDEGDRDSFKTQYF. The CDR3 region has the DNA TGTGCCACCAGTGATGAGGGGGACCGGGACAGCTTTAAGACCCAGTACTTC.

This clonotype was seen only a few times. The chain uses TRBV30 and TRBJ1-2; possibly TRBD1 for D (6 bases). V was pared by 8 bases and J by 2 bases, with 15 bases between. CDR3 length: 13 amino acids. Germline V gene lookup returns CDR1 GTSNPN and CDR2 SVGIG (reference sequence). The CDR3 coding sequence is TGTGCCGGCCCTACAGGGAACAACTATGGCTACACCTTC. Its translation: CAGPTGNNYGYTF.

CDR3 sequence (DNA): TGTGCCAGCTCACCGTTGGGACAGGCTCCAGGTATAAACACTGAAGCTTTCTTT. Its protein is CASSPLGQAPGINTEAFF. This chain links TRBV18 with TRBJ1-1; 8 bases map to TRBD1. Germline CDR1 and CDR2: KGHSH and LQKENI. J lost 2 bases, V lost 3 bases, and 14 bases had no gene match. This CDR3 is built from 18 residues.

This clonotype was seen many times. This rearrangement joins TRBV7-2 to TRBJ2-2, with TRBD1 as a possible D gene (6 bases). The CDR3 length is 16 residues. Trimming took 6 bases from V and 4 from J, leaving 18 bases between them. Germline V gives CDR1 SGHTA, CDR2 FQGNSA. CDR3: CASSQETGGATGELFF. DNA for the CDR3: TGTGCCAGCAGTCAAGAAACTGGGGGCGCCACCGGGGAGCTGTTTTTT.

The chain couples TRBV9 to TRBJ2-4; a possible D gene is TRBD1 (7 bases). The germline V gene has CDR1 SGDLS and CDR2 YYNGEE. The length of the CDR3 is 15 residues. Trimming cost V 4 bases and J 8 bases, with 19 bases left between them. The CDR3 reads CASSTRGVAADIQYF. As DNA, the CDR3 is TGTGCCAGCAGCACCAGGGGGGTGGCGGCGGACATTCAGTACTTC.

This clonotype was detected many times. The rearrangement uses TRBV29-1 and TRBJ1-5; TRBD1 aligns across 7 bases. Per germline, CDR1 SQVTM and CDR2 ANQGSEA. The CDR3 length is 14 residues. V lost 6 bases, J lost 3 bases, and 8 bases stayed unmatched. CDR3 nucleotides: TGCAGCGTAACCGGACAGGAGGACAATCAGCCCCAGCATTTT. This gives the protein CSVTGQEDNQPQHF.

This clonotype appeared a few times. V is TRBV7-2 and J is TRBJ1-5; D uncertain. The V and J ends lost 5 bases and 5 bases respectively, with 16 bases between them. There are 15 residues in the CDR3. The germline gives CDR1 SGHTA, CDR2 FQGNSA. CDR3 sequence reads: CASSPQPLVDQPQHF. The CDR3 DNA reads TGTGCCAGCAGCCCGCAGCCTTTAGTTGATCAGCCCCAGCATTTT. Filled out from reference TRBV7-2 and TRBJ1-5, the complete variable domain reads GAGVSQSPSNKVTEKGKDVELRCDPISGHTALYWYRQSLGQGLEFLIYFQGNSAPDKSGLPSDRFSAERTGGSVSTLTIQRTQQEDSAVYLCASSPQPLVDQPQHFGDGTRLSIL.

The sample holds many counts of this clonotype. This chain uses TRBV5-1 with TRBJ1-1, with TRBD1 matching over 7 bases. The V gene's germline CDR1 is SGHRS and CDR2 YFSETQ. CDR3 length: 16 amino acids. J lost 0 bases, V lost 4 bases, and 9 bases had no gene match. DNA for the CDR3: TGCGCCAGCAGCCCAAGCTCAGGGGGAGTGAACACTGAAGCTTTCTTT. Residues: CASSPSSGGVNTEAFF.

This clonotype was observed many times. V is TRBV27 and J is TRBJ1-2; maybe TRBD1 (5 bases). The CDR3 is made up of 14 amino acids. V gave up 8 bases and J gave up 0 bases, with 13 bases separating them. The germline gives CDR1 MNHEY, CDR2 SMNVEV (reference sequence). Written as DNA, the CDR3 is TGTGCCAGCGCAACCTGGACAACTAACTATGGCTACACCTTC. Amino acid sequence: CASATWTTNYGYTF.

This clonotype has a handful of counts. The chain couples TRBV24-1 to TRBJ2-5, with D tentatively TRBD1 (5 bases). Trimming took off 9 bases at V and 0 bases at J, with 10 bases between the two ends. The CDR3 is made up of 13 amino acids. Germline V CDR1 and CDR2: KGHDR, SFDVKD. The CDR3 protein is CATSTDHQETQYF. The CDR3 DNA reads TGTGCCACCTCGACAGACCACCAAGAGACCCAGTACTTC.

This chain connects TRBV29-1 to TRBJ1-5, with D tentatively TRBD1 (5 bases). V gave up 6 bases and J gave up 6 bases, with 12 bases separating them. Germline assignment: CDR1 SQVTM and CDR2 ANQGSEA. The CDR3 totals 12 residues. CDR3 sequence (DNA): TGCAGCGTAATGGAGGGGAGTCAGCCCCAGCATTTT. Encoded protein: CSVMEGSQPQHF.